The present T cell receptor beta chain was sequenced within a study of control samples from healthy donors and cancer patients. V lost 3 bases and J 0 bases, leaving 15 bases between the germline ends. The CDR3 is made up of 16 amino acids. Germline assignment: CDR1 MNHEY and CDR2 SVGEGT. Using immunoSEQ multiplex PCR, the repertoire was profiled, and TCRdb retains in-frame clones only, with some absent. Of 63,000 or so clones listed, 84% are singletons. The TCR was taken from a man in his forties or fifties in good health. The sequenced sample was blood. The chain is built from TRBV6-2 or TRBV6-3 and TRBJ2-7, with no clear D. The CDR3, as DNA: TGTGCCAGCAGTTATGGTTCAGAAATCAGCTCCTACGAGCAGTACTTC. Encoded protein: CASSYGSEISSYEQYF.